This T cell receptor (beta chain) was recorded in a study of T cells in Graves' hyperthyroidism and ophthalmopathy. The wider study: Before any treatment, at initial diagnosis, peripheral blood was collected. Study outcomes and limitations: By a 13 V-J model, ophthalmopathy was set apart from stable hyperthyroidism. The model made its ophthalmopathy prediction, and onset followed a median around six months later.

Investigators excluded patients with uncontrolled infection, other autoimmune disease, pregnancy or lactation. RNA transcripts gave rise to amplified TCR beta CDR3 regions. The HTBI primer set was used in a first-round RT-PCR of the TCR CDR3. TCRdb itself ran the multiplex PCR reads through MiXCR, one entry per CDR3 protein. The sample has 350,000 to 400,000 distinct CDR3 sequences, over 15% seen once. This clonotype was seen a single time. Its antigen is unknown. Trimming left V 3 bases short and J 6 bases short, with 8 bases between. The CDR3 length is 11 residues. Germline-derived CDR1 and CDR2 are GTSNPN and SVGIG (reference sequence).

The sample was blood. The rearrangement links TRBV30 to TRBJ1-2, with D tentatively TRBD1 (6 bases). This sequence originates from a woman aged 18-29 years with Graves' hyperthyroidism. The CDR3 loop is CAWREGDGYTF. In DNA form, the CDR3 reads TGTGCCTGGAGGGAGGGGGATGGCTACACCTTC.